These T cell receptor beta chains were read from a single sample in a study of a mutant IDH1 vaccine in newly diagnosed glioma. Their specific antigens are unknown. TCRdb keeps only in-frame clones here, not all; method: immunoSEQ multiplex PCR. The repertoire has over 50,000 clones, approximately 90% of them found once; the top ten carry about 4.6%. The sequenced sample was PBMCs, obtained from a glioma patient whose treatment included an IDH1 peptide vaccine. Receptors originate from a woman between 40 and 50 years old with glioma. Both conserved end residues are part of each CDR3. The order of the fields is J gene, D gene, clone size, V gene, CDR3 protein, CDR3 DNA. D genes are given only for firm matches. Size values are once, few and many counts, or a class for expanded clones, and some rows have none.

J gene: TRBJ2-1
D gene: -
clone size: few
V gene: TRBV5-1
CDR3 protein: CASSLRADNYNEQFF
CDR3 DNA: TGCGCCAGCAGCTTGAGAGCGGATAACTACAATGAGCAGTTCTTC

J gene: TRBJ2-2
D gene: TRBD2
clone size: -
V gene: TRBV5-6
CDR3 protein: CASSLAPSGGERELFF
CDR3 DNA: TGTGCCAGCAGCTTGGCCCCTAGCGGGGGGGAAAGGGAGCTGTTTTTT

J gene: TRBJ2-7
D gene: -
clone size: -
V gene: TRBV27
CDR3 protein: CASSLVHSSYEQYF
CDR3 DNA: TGTGCCAGCAGTTTAGTCCACAGCTCCTACGAGCAGTACTTC

J gene: TRBJ2-7
D gene: -
clone size: -
V gene: TRBV10-3
CDR3 protein: CAISNRDGSYEQYF
CDR3 DNA: TGTGCCATCAGTAACCGGGACGGATCCTACGAGCAGTACTTC

J gene: TRBJ2-3
D gene: TRBD2
clone size: -
V gene: TRBV6-6
CDR3 protein: CASNSGVLTDTQYF
CDR3 DNA: TGTGCCAGCAATAGCGGGGTACTCACAGATACGCAGTATTTT

J gene: TRBJ2-7
D gene: TRBD2
clone size: -
V gene: TRBV5-1
CDR3 protein: CASSLVPGTSGGLEQYF
CDR3 DNA: TGCGCCAGCAGCTTGGTTCCCGGGACTAGCGGGGGTTTGGAGCAGTACTTC

J gene: TRBJ2-1
D gene: -
clone size: -
V gene: TRBV5-6
CDR3 protein: CASSLVVGPYNEQFF
CDR3 DNA: TGTGCCAGCAGCTTGGTTGTGGGACCCTACAATGAGCAGTTCTTC

J gene: TRBJ1-5
D gene: -
clone size: -
V gene: TRBV7-9
CDR3 protein: CASSPDGNQPQHF
CDR3 DNA: TGTGCCAGCAGCCCCGACGGCAATCAGCCCCAGCATTTT

J gene: TRBJ2-7
D gene: TRBD1
clone size: -
V gene: TRBV6-6
CDR3 protein: CASSSTGTGVSYEQYF
CDR3 DNA: TGTGCCAGCAGTTCAACCGGGACAGGGGTATCCTACGAGCAGTACTTC

J gene: TRBJ2-7
D gene: -
clone size: -
V gene: TRBV4-2
CDR3 protein: CASSQEERFYEQYF
CDR3 DNA: TGTGCCAGCAGCCAAGAGGAAAGGTTCTACGAGCAGTACTTC

J gene: TRBJ1-1
D gene: TRBD1
clone size: -
V gene: TRBV4-2
CDR3 protein: CASSQDLGTGGPEAFF
CDR3 DNA: TGTGCCAGCAGCCAAGATCTAGGGACAGGGGGTCCTGAAGCTTTCTTT

J gene: TRBJ2-3
D gene: TRBD2
clone size: -
V gene: TRBV9
CDR3 protein: CASSVGGGGLAGKDTQYF
CDR3 DNA: TGTGCCAGCAGCGTAGGTGGAGGGGGACTAGCGGGGAAAGATACGCAGTATTTT

J gene: TRBJ1-5
D gene: -
clone size: once
V gene: TRBV2
CDR3 protein: CASSEYGHQGNQPQHF
CDR3 DNA: TGTGCCAGCAGTGAATATGGCCACCAGGGAAATCAGCCCCAGCATTTT

J gene: TRBJ2-7
D gene: -
clone size: once
V gene: TRBV5-4
CDR3 protein: CASSPGRDEQYF
CDR3 DNA: TGTGCCAGCAGTCCCGGTAGGGACGAGCAGTACTTC

J gene: TRBJ2-3
D gene: -
clone size: -
V gene: TRBV2
CDR3 protein: CASSELHRDTDTQYF
CDR3 DNA: TGTGCCAGCAGTGAACTCCACCGAGACACAGATACGCAGTATTTT

J gene: TRBJ2-5
D gene: TRBD1
clone size: once
V gene: TRBV5-1
CDR3 protein: CASSLGGQQLETQYF
CDR3 DNA: TGCGCCAGCAGCTTGGGGGGACAGCAATTGGAGACCCAGTACTTC

J gene: TRBJ2-3
D gene: -
clone size: -
V gene: TRBV29-1
CDR3 protein: CSVATRGTDTQYF
CDR3 DNA: TGCAGCGTTGCGACCCGGGGCACAGATACGCAGTATTTT

J gene: TRBJ2-4
D gene: TRBD2
clone size: -
V gene: TRBV7-8
CDR3 protein: CASSLGSSGGAKNIQYF
CDR3 DNA: TGTGCCAGCAGCTTAGGATCTTCGGGGGGAGCCAAAAACATTCAGTACTTC

J gene: TRBJ2-3
D gene: -
clone size: -
V gene: TRBV6-1
CDR3 protein: CASSARVGFTDTQYF
CDR3 DNA: TGTGCCAGCAGTGCCAGGGTTGGGTTCACAGATACGCAGTATTTT

J gene: TRBJ2-2
D gene: TRBD2
clone size: once
V gene: TRBV2
CDR3 protein: CASSASGGNTGELFF
CDR3 DNA: TGTGCCAGCAGTGCTAGCGGGGGGAACACCGGGGAGCTGTTTTTT

J gene: TRBJ2-7
D gene: TRBD1
clone size: -
V gene: TRBV19
CDR3 protein: CASSMYRGKKADEQYF
CDR3 DNA: TGTGCCAGTAGTATGTACAGGGGGAAGAAAGCGGACGAGCAGTACTTC

J gene: TRBJ2-7
D gene: -
clone size: once
V gene: TRBV10-2
CDR3 protein: CASSVLGYEQYF
CDR3 DNA: TGCGCCAGCAGTGTTCTAGGCTACGAGCAGTACTTC

J gene: TRBJ1-3
D gene: -
clone size: -
V gene: TRBV6-1
CDR3 protein: CASSSGYGNTIYF
CDR3 DNA: TGTGCCAGCAGTAGCGGCTATGGAAACACCATATATTTT

J gene: TRBJ2-5
D gene: -
clone size: -
V gene: TRBV6-5
CDR3 protein: CASSGSSRQETQYF
CDR3 DNA: TGTGCCAGCAGTGGATCTAGCAGGCAAGAGACCCAGTACTTC

J gene: TRBJ1-5
D gene: -
clone size: -
V gene: TRBV6-1
CDR3 protein: CASSGNQPQHF
CDR3 DNA: TGTGCCAGCAGCGGAAATCAGCCCCAGCATTTT

J gene: TRBJ1-6
D gene: TRBD1
clone size: -
V gene: TRBV4-1
CDR3 protein: CASSQDPERNRGRPLHF
CDR3 DNA: TGCGCCAGCAGCCAAGATCCGGAGCGCAACAGGGGGCGACCCCTCCACTTT

J gene: TRBJ2-1
D gene: -
clone size: -
V gene: TRBV9
CDR3 protein: CASSAPGGYNEQFF
CDR3 DNA: TGTGCCAGCAGCGCGCCCGGGGGATACAATGAGCAGTTCTTC

J gene: TRBJ2-1
D gene: -
clone size: -
V gene: TRBV6-5
CDR3 protein: CASSYTAGYNEQFF
CDR3 DNA: TGTGCCAGCAGTTACACCGCAGGATACAATGAGCAGTTCTTC

J gene: TRBJ2-1
D gene: TRBD2
clone size: -
V gene: TRBV15
CDR3 protein: CATISGGGSYNEQFF
CDR3 DNA: TGTGCCACCATCAGCGGGGGGGGATCCTACAATGAGCAGTTCTTC

J gene: TRBJ2-7
D gene: -
clone size: -
V gene: TRBV7-2
CDR3 protein: CASSYGPQSYEQYF
CDR3 DNA: TGTGCCAGCAGCTATGGGCCGCAATCCTACGAGCAGTACTTC

J gene: TRBJ1-4
D gene: TRBD1
clone size: -
V gene: TRBV18
CDR3 protein: CASSPGQDEKLFF
CDR3 DNA: TGTGCCAGCTCACCGGGACAGGATGAAAAACTGTTTTTT

J gene: TRBJ1-1
D gene: -
clone size: -
V gene: TRBV19
CDR3 protein: CASSIDGGGPLNTEAFF
CDR3 DNA: TGTGCCAGTAGTATCGACGGTGGGGGCCCGTTGAACACTGAAGCTTTCTTT

J gene: TRBJ1-1
D gene: -
clone size: -
V gene: TRBV25-1
CDR3 protein: CASSALTVQGTEAFF
CDR3 DNA: TGTGCCAGCAGTGCGCTAACAGTTCAGGGCACTGAAGCTTTCTTT

J gene: TRBJ2-5
D gene: -
clone size: -
V gene: TRBV11-1
CDR3 protein: CASSLGGSRETQYF
CDR3 DNA: TGTGCCAGCAGCTTAGGAGGGTCCAGAGAGACCCAGTACTTC

J gene: TRBJ1-4
D gene: -
clone size: -
V gene: TRBV4-2
CDR3 protein: CASSPEGGAGNEKLFF
CDR3 DNA: TGTGCCAGCAGCCCGGAAGGGGGGGCAGGTAATGAAAAACTGTTTTTT

J gene: TRBJ1-5
D gene: TRBD1
clone size: -
V gene: TRBV19
CDR3 protein: CASSSRTGINQPQHF
CDR3 DNA: TGTGCCAGTAGTAGCCGGACAGGAATCAATCAGCCCCAGCATTTT

J gene: TRBJ2-7
D gene: TRBD2
clone size: -
V gene: TRBV5-4
CDR3 protein: CASSFGGRAIYEQYF
CDR3 DNA: TGTGCCAGCAGCTTCGGCGGGAGGGCCATCTACGAGCAGTACTTC

J gene: TRBJ1-6
D gene: -
clone size: -
V gene: TRBV4-1
CDR3 protein: CASSRVTGLGNSPLHF
CDR3 DNA: TGCGCCAGCAGCCGAGTGACGGGACTGGGCAATTCACCCCTCCACTTT

J gene: TRBJ2-1
D gene: TRBD1
clone size: -
V gene: TRBV13
CDR3 protein: CASRKGTGFNEQFF
CDR3 DNA: TGTGCCAGCAGGAAAGGGACAGGATTTAATGAGCAGTTCTTC

J gene: TRBJ1-5
D gene: -
clone size: -
V gene: TRBV30
CDR3 protein: CACSLGTLSNQPQHF
CDR3 DNA: TGTGCCTGCTCCCTTGGGACCCTAAGCAATCAGCCCCAGCATTTT

J gene: TRBJ2-7
D gene: TRBD2
clone size: -
V gene: TRBV18
CDR3 protein: CASSAPGLASYEQYF
CDR3 DNA: TGTGCCAGCTCAGCTCCGGGACTAGCGTCCTACGAGCAGTACTTC

J gene: TRBJ1-5
D gene: -
clone size: -
V gene: TRBV19
CDR3 protein: CASSDGARNQPQHF
CDR3 DNA: TGTGCCAGTAGTGATGGAGCGCGCAATCAGCCCCAGCATTTT

J gene: TRBJ2-7
D gene: TRBD1
clone size: -
V gene: TRBV11-2
CDR3 protein: CASSPTGGGEQYF
CDR3 DNA: TGTGCCAGCAGCCCTACAGGGGGAGGCGAGCAGTACTTC

J gene: TRBJ2-7
D gene: TRBD1
clone size: -
V gene: TRBV10-1
CDR3 protein: CASSDQGQAGYEQYF
CDR3 DNA: TGCGCCAGCAGTGACCAGGGACAGGCGGGCTACGAGCAGTACTTC

J gene: TRBJ2-5
D gene: TRBD2
clone size: -
V gene: TRBV5-1
CDR3 protein: CASSSTSGGKQETQYF
CDR3 DNA: TGCGCCAGCAGCTCGACTAGCGGGGGGAAACAAGAGACCCAGTACTTC